Listed here are 10 T cell receptor beta chains from one sample, sequenced in a study of blood T cells in healthy people across ages. The authors ran a second PCR of 7 to 11 cycles using a sample-barcoded 5' primer and a J-beta primer mix. In TCRdb, the 5' RACE reads were re-called with MiXCR into one record per CDR3 protein. The sample records about 1.4 million distinct CDR3 sequences, 59% being singletons. Sequenced sample: blood. The source of these receptors is a man aged 18-30 years in good health.

This clonotype was seen only a few times. This chain connects TRBV12-3 or TRBV12-4 to TRBJ1-6; D is possibly TRBD1 (6 bases). Between the trimmed V and J ends, which lost 5 bases and 9 bases, there was a span of 17 bases. The CDR3 has 15 amino acids. In DNA, the CDR3 is TGTGCCAGCAGTCAAAACTTTGGACAGTCTTCACCCCTCCACTTT. This translates into CASSQNFGQSSPLHF.

The V and J genes are TRBV6-2 or TRBV6-3 and TRBJ2-1, with D perhaps matching TRBD2 (5 bases). The CDR3 contains 16 residues. V was cut by 4 bases and J by 2 bases, with 15 bases left in between. Germline V lookup: CDR1 MNHEY, CDR2 SVGEGT. This CDR3 is CASSSESGSTYNEQFF. The DNA of the CDR3 is TGTGCCAGCAGTTCAGAGAGCGGTTCCACCTACAATGAGCAGTTCTTC.

This clonotype has just a few counts. CDR3 protein: CSARAPIGGNQPQHF. The CDR3 DNA reads as TGCAGTGCTAGAGCCCCTATTGGGGGAAATCAGCCCCAGCATTTT. The chain employs TRBV20-1 and TRBJ1-5; possibly TRBD1 for D (5 bases). This CDR3 contains 15 residues. Trimming cost V 1 base and J 4 bases, with 14 bases left between them. From germline, CDR1 is DFQATT and CDR2 SNEGSKA (reference sequence).

The rearrangement uses TRBV12-3 or TRBV12-4 and TRBJ1-1; no clear D gene. The CDR3 is made up of 13 amino acids. V was shortened by 6 bases and J by 3 bases, with 11 bases between the two germline ends. Here the CDR3 reads CASRSEMDTEAFF. Written as DNA, the CDR3 is TGTGCCAGCAGGTCTGAGATGGACACTGAAGCTTTCTTT.

The rearrangement joins TRBV21-1 to TRBJ2-5; TRBD1 reflects the table's D call only, with no check against the DNA. TRBV21-1 constitutes a pseudogene. The CDR3 is 12 residues long. The CDR3 DNA reads as TGTGCCAGCAAGGGACAGCTGGAGACCCAGTACTTC. Residues: CASKGQLETQYF.

This clonotype was seen only once. This chain links TRBV20-1 with TRBJ2-3, with D maybe TRBD1 (5 bases). Germline assignment: CDR1 DFQATT and CDR2 SNEGSKA (reference sequence). V dropped 5 bases and J dropped 1 base, with 13 bases sitting between them. This CDR3 is built from 14 residues. The CDR3 region is CSAPTGRGTDTQYF. DNA of the CDR3: TGCAGTGCTCCTACAGGAAGGGGCACAGATACGCAGTATTTT.

The chain joins TRBV7-9 to TRBJ1-1, with TRBD1 as a possible D gene (6 bases). V was cut by 2 bases and J by 0 bases, with 10 bases left in between. Germline CDR1 reads SEHNR; CDR2 reads FQNEAQ (reference sequence). The CDR3 has 15 amino acids. CDR3 sequence (DNA): TGTGCCAGCAGCTTAACCAGGGGCATGAACACTGAAGCTTTCTTT. Encoded protein: CASSLTRGMNTEAFF.

The V call is TRBV18, the J call TRBJ1-5, with TRBD1 matching over 7 bases. The CDR3 consists of 15 residues. V lost 2 bases to trimming and J lost 4 bases; unmatched junction nucleotides: 5. The germline gives CDR1 KGHSH, CDR2 LQKENI. Written as DNA, the CDR3 is TGTGCCAGCTCACCAACCACAGGGGAAAATCAGCCCCAGCATTTT. Its translation: CASSPTTGENQPQHF.

On this clonotype: Sequence at one end of the junction differs from germline and may be a read error. The chain recombines TRBV10-3 with TRBJ2-6; D is uncertain. The CDR3 has 18 amino acids. CDR1 and CDR2 from the germline V gene are ENHRY and SYGVKD. CDR3 region: CAISESTDPYSGVNVLTF. For the CDR3, the DNA is TGTGCCATCAGTGAGTCTACCGATCCCTACTCTGGGGTCAACGTCCTGACTTTC.

The rearrangement uses TRBV6-5 and TRBJ2-7; D possibly corresponds to TRBD1 (5 bases). The CDR3 is 12 amino acids. The germline V gene has CDR1 MNHEY and CDR2 SVGAGI. V shed 6 bases and J shed 7 bases, with 13 bases lying between them. The CDR3 DNA reads as TGTGCCAGCAGGCGACAGCTAGATGAGCAGTACTTC. It translates to CASRRQLDEQYF.